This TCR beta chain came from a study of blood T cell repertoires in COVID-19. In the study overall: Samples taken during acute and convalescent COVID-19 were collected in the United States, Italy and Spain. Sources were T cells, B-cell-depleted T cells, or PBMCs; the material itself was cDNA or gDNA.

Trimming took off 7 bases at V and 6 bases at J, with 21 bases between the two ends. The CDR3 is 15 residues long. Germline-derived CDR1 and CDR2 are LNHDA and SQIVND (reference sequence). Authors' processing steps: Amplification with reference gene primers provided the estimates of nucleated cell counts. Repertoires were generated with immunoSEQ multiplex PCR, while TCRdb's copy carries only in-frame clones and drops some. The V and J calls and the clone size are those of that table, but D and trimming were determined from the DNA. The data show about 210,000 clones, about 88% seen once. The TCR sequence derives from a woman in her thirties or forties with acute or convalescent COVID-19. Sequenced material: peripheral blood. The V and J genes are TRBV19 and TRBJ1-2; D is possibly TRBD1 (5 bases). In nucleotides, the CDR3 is TGTGCCAGTATTGATGACTTGACCCCGGGGGATGGCTACACCTTC. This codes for CASIDDLTPGDGYTF.